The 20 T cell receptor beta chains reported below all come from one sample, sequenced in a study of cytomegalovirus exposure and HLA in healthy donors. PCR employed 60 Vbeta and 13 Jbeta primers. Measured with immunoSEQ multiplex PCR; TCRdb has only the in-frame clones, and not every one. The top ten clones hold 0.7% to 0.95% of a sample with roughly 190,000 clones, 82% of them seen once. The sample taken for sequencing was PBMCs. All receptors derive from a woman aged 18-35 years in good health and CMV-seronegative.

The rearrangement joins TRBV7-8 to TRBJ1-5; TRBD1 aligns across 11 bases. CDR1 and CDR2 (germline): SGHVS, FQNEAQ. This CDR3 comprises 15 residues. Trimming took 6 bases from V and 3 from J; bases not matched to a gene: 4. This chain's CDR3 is CASSSGQGANQPQHF. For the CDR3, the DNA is TGTGCCAGCAGTTCTGGACAGGGGGCCAATCAGCCCCAGCATTTT.

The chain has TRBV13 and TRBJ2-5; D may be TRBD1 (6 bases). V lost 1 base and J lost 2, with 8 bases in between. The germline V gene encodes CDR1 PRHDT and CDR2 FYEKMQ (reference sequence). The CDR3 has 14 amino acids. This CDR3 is CASSLAQGQETQYF. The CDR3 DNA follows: TGTGCCAGCAGCTTAGCACAGGGACAAGAGACCCAGTACTTC. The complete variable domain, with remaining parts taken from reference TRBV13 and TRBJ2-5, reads AAGVIQSPRHLIKEKRETATLKCYPIPRHDTVYWYQQGPGQDPQFLISFYEKMQSDKGSIPDRFSAQQFSDYHSELNMSSLELGDSALYFCASSLAQGQETQYFGPGTRLLVL.

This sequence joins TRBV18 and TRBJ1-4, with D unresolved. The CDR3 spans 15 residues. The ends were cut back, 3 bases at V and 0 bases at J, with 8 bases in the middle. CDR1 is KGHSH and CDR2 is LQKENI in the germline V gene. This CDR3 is CASSPALATNEKLFF. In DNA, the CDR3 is TGTGCCAGCTCACCGGCCCTTGCAACTAATGAAAAACTGTTTTTT.

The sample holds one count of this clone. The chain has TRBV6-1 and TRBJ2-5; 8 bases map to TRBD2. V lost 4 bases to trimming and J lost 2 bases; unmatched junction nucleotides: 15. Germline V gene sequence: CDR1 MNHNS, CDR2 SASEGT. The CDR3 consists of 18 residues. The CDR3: CASSGTGGPGGGQETQYF. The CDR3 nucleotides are TGTGCCAGCAGTGGGACGGGAGGGCCTGGGGGCGGGCAAGAGACCCAGTACTTC.

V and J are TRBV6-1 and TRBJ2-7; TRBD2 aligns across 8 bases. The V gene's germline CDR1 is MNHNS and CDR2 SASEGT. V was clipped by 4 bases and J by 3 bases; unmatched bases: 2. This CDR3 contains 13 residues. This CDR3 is CASSAGTSYEQYF. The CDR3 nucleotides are TGTGCCAGCAGTGCCGGGACTAGCTACGAGCAGTACTTC.

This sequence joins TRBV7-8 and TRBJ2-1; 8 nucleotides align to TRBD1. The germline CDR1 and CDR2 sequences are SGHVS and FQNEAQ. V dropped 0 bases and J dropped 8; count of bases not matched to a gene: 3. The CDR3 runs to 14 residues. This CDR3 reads CASSLAQGAHEQFF. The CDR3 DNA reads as TGTGCCAGCAGCTTAGCGCAGGGGGCACATGAGCAGTTCTTC.

Here the CDR3 DNA reads TGTGCCAGCAGTTGGACAGGGGGCGGCGAAAAACTGTTTTTT. Translated, it gives CASSWTGGGEKLFF. This rearrangement joins TRBV5-6 to TRBJ1-4; TRBD1 matches 11 bases. The CDR3 spans 14 residues. Germline assignment: CDR1 SGHDT and CDR2 YYEEEE. The junction had 5 bases not matched to a gene; V was cut back by 5 bases and J by 8 bases.

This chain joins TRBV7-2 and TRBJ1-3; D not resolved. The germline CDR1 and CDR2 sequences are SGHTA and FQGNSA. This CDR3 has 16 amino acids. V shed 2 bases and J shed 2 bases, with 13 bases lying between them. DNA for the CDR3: TGTGCCAGCAGCTTAATCTCAGGTCCCGCTGGAAACACCATATATTTT. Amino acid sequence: CASSLISGPAGNTIYF. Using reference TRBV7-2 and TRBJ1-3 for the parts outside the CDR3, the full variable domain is GAGVSQSPSNKVTEKGKDVELRCDPISGHTALYWYRQSLGQGLEFLIYFQGNSAPDKSGLPSDRFSAERTGGSVSTLTIQRTQQEDSAVYLCASSLISGPAGNTIYFGEGSWLTVV.

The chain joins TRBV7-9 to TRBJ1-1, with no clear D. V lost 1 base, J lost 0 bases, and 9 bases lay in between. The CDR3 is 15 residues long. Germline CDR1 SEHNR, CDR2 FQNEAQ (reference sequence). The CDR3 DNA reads TGTGCCAGCAGCTTAGGCTTCAGCGTGAACACTGAAGCTTTCTTT. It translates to CASSLGFSVNTEAFF.

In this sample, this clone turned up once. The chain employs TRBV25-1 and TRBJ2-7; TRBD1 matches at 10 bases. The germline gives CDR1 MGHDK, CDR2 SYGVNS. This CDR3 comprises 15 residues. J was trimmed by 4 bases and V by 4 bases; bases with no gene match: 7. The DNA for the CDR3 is TGTGCCAGCAGTGTCCCGGGACAGGGGCGGTACGAGCAGTACTTC. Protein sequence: CASSVPGQGRYEQYF.

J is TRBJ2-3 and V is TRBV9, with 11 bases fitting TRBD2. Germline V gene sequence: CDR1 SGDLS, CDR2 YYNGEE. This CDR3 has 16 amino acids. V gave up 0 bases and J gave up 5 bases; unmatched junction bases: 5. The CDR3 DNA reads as TGTGCCAGCAGCGTAGGGGGACTAGCGGTAGGAGATACGCAGTATTTT. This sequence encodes CASSVGGLAVGDTQYF.

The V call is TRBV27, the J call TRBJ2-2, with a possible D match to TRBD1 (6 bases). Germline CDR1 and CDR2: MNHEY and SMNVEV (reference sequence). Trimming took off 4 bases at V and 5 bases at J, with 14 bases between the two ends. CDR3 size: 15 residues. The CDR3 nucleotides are TGTGCCAGCAGTTCCAACAGGGTCCGAACCGGGGAGCTGTTTTTT. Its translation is CASSSNRVRTGELFF.

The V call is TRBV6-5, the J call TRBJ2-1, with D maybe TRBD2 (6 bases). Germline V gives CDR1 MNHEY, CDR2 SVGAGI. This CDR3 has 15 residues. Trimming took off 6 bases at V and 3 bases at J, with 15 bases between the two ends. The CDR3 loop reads CASSHSGSYYNEQFF. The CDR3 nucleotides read TGTGCCAGCAGCCACTCCGGGAGCTACTACAATGAGCAGTTCTTC.

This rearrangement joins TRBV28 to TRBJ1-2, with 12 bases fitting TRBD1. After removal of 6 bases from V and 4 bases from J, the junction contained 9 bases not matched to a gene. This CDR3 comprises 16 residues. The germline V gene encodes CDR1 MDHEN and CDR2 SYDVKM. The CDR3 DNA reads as TGTGCCAGCAGGACGACCGGGACAGGGGGCACCTATGGCTACACCTTC. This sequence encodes CASRTTGTGGTYGYTF.

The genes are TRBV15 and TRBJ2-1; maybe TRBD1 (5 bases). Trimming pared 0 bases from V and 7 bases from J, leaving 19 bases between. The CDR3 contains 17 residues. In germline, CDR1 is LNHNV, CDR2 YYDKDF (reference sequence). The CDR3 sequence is CATSRDTLKGLINEQFF. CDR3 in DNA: TGTGCCACCAGCAGAGATACGTTGAAGGGGTTAATAAATGAGCAGTTCTTC.

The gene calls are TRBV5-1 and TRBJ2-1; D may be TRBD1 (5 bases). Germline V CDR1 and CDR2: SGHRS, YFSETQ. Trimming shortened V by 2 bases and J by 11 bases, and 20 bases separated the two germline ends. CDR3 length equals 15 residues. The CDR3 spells CASSLLSPRTNQQFF. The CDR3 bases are TGCGCCAGCAGCTTACTTTCCCCCCGGACAAACCAGCAGTTCTTC.

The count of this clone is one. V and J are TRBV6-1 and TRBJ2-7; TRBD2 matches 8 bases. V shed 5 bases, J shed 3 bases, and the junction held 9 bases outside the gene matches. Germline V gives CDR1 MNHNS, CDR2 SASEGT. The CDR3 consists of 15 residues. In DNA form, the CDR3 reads TGTGCCAGCAGTTCAGGGACTAGGGGTAGCTACGAGCAGTACTTC. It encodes CASSSGTRGSYEQYF.

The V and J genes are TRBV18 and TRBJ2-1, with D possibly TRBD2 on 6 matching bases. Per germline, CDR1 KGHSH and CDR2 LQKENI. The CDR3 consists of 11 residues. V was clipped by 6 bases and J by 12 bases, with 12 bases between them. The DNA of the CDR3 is TGTGCCAGCTCGGCTAGCGACCCGCAGTTCTTC. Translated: CASSASDPQFF. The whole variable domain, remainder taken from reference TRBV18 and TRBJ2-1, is NAGVMQNPRHLVRRRGQEARLRCSPMKGHSHVYWYRQLPEEGLKFMVYLQKENIIDESGMPKERFSAEFPKEGPSILRIQQVVRGDSAAYFCASSASDPQFFGPGTRLTVL.

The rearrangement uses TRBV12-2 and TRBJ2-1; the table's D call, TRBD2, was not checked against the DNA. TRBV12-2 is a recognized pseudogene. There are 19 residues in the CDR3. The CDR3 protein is CASRFNLAGGKSSYNEQFF. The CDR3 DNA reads TGTGCAAGTCGCTTTAATCTAGCGGGGGGAAAGAGCTCCTACAATGAGCAGTTCTTC.

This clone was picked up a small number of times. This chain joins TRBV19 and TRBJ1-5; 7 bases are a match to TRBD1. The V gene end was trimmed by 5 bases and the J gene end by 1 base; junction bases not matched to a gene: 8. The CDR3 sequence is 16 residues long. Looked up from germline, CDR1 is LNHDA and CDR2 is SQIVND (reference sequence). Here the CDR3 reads CASSPKPGQSNQPQHF. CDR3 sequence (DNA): TGTGCCAGTAGTCCAAAACCGGGACAGAGCAATCAGCCCCAGCATTTT.